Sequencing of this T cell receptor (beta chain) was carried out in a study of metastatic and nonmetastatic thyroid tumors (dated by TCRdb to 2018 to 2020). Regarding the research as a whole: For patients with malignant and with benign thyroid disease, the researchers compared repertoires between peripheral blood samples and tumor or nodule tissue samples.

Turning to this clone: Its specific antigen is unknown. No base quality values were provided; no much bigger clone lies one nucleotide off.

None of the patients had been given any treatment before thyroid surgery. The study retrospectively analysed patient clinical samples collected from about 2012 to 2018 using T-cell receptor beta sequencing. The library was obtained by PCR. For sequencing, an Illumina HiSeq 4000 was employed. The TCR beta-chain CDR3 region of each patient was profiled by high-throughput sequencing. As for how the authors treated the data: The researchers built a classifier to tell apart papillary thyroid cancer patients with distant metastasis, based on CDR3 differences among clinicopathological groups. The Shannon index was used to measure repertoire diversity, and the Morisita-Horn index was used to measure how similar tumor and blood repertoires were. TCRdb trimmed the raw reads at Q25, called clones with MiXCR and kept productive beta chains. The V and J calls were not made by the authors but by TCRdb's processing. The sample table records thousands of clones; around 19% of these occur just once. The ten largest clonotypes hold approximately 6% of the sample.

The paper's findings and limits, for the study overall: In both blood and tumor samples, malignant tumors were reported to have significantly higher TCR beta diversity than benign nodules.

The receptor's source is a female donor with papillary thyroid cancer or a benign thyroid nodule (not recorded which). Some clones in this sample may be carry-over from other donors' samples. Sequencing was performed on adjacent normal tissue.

The nucleotide sequence is given as TGTGCCAGCAGTTACAGGTGGCAATACTATGGCTACACCTTC. It specifies CASSYRWQYYGYTF. The rearranged chain carries TRBV28 and TRBJ1-2; a tentative D match to TRBD1 spans 5 bases. Between the V and J ends, shortened by 4 bases and 3 bases respectively, the junction contains 12 bases. CDR3 length: 14 amino acids, cysteine to phenylalanine. Only CDR3 DNA remains: 42 bases, in frame from the first base. Per the germline V gene, MDHEN is the CDR1 and SYDVKM is the CDR2.